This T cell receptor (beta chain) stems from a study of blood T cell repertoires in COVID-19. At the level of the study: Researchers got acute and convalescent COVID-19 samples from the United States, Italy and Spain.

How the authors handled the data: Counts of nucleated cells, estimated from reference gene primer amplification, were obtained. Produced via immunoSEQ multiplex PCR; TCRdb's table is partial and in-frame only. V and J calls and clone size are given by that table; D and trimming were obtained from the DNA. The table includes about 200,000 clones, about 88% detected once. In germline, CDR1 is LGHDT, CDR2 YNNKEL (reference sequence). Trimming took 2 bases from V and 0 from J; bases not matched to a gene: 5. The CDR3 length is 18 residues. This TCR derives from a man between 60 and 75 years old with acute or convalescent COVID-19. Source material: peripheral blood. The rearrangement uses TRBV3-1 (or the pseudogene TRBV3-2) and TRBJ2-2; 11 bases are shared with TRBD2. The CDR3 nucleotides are TGTGCCAGCAGCCAACGAAGTAGCGGGGGGGCGAACACCGGGGAGCTGTTTTTT. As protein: CASSQRSSGGANTGELFF.